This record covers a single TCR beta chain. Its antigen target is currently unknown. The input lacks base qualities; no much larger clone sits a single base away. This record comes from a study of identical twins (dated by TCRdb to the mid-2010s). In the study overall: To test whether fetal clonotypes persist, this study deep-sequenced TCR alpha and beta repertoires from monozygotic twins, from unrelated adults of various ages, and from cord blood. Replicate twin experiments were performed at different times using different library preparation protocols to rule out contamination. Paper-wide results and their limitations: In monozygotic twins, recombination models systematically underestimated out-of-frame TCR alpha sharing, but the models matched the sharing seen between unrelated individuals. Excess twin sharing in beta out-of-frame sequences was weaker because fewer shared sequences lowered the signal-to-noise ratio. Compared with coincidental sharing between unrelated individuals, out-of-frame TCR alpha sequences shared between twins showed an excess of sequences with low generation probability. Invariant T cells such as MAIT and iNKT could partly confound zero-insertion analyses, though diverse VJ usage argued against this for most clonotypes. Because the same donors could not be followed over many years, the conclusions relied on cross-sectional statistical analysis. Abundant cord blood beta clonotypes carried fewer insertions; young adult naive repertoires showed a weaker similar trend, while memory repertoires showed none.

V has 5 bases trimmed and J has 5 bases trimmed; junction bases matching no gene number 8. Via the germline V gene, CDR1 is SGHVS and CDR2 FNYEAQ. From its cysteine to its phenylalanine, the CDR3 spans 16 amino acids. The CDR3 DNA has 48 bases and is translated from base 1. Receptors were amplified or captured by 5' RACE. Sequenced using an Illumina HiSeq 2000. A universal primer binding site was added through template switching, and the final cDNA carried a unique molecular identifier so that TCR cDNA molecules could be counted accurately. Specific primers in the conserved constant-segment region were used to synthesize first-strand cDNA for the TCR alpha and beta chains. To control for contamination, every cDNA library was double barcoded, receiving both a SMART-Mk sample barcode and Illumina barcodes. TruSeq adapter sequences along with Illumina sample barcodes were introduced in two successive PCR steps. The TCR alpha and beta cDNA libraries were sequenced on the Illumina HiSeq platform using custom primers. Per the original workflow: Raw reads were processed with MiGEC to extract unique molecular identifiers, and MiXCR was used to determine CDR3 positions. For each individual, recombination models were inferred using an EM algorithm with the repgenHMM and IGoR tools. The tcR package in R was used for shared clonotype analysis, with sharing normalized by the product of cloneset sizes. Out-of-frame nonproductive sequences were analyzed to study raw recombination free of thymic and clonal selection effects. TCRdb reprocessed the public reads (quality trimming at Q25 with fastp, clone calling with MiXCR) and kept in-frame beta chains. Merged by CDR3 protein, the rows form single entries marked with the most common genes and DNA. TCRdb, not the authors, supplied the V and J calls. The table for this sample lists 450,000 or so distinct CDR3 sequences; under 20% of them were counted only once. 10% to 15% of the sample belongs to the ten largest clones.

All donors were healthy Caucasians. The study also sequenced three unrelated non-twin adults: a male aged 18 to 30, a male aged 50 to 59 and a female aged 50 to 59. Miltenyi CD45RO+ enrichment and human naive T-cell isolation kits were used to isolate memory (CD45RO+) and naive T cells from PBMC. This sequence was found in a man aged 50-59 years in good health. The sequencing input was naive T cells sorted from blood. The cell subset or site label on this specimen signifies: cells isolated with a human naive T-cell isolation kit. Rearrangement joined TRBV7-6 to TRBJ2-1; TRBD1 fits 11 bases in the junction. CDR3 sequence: CASSGRDRGIHNEQFF. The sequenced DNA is TGTGCCAGCAGCGGACGGGACAGGGGGATCCACAATGAGCAGTTCTTC.